These T cell receptor beta chains were read from a single sample in a study of T-cell memory formation after mild COVID-19. TCRdb recomputed calls from the 5' RACE reads with MiXCR, one row per CDR3 protein. The sample carries 110,000 to 150,000 distinct CDR3 sequences, approximately 26% recorded once. The material sequenced was PBMCs or a T cell subset sorted from them (not recorded which). All receptors derive from an adult woman who had mild COVID-19 (a few samples of this study predate the infection). Cell type and time point are not known. CDR3s include the opening cysteine and the closing phenylalanine or tryptophan. Clone size appears in some rows only: once, few, many, or a class for an expanded clone.

size: few
V: TRBV12-3/TRBV12-4
CDR3: CASRGADRVLGSPLHF

size: few
V: TRBV11-2
CDR3: CASSLDPHDEQFF

size: few
V: TRBV30
CDR3: CAWKAGGDADTQYF

size: few
V: TRBV24-1
CDR3: CATSVGGYTF

size: medium-sized
V: TRBV4-1
CDR3: CASSQPNGDTQYF

size: NA
V: TRBV5-1
CDR3: CASSHWGLAGPPTGEQYF

size: NA
V: TRBV12-3/TRBV12-4
CDR3: CASSSRSSYEQYF

size: NA
V: TRBV30
CDR3: CAWSAVKAFF

size: many
V: TRBV7-9
CDR3: CASRGYNEQFF

size: few
V: TRBV7-8
CDR3: CASSLEGYGGELFF